The 17 T cell receptor beta chains in this list originate from one sample, sequenced in a study of beta chain features in type 1 diabetes. Study results and limitations: Shorter TCRB CDR3s, moderately but significantly so, marked every one of the four CD4+ subsets in Type 1 diabetes patients.

The entirety of the isolated RNA underwent reverse transcription, so expressed TCRB transcripts were sequenced. Using immunoSEQ multiplex PCR, the repertoire was profiled, and TCRdb retains in-frame clones only, with some absent. The sample has 85,000 to 110,000 clones, 28% seen once. The antigens of these receptors remain unknown. The source material was central memory CD4+ T cells from blood. These receptors all come from a woman aged 18-35 years with type 1 diabetes.

This chain links TRBV18 with TRBJ2-1; D gene uncertain. CDR1 KGHSH and CDR2 LQKENI come from the germline V gene. The CDR3 loop spans 16 amino acids. Deletions cut 0 bases from V and 0 bases from J, with 9 bases between. The CDR3 reads CASSPPARFSYNEQFF. The CDR3 DNA sequence: TGTGCCAGCTCACCACCTGCCAGGTTCTCCTACAATGAGCAGTTCTTC.

The CDR3 nucleotides read TGCGCCAGCAGCTCCGGTGGGGGGGCGCGGGACACCGGGGAGCTGTTTTTT. This sequence encodes CASSSGGGARDTGELFF. The rearrangement links TRBV5-1 to TRBJ2-2, with D possibly being TRBD2 (7 bases). Germline V lookup: CDR1 SGHRS, CDR2 YFSETQ. The CDR3 covers 17 residues. Trimming removed 3 bases from V and 3 bases from J, with 18 bases in between.

This chain joins TRBV7-8 and TRBJ2-2, with D uncertain. The germline gives CDR1 SGHVS, CDR2 FQNEAQ. The CDR3 has 15 residues. The V end was cut by 4 bases, the J end by 6 bases, with 15 bases between. The CDR3 sequence: CASSSSGVFAGELFF. The CDR3 DNA sequence: TGTGCCAGCAGCTCCTCGGGTGTCTTCGCCGGGGAGCTGTTTTTT. Based on the CDR3 plus reference TRBV7-8 and TRBJ2-2, the full variable domain is GAGVSQSPRYKVAKRGQDVALRCDPISGHVSLFWYQQALGQGPEFLTYFQNEAQLDKSGLPSDRFFAERPEGSVSTLKIQRTQQEDSAVYLCASSSSGVFAGELFFGEGSRLTVL.

This clone has only one observation. This rearrangement joins TRBV18 to TRBJ1-4, with 9 positions matching TRBD1. This CDR3 is built from 16 residues. The germline CDR1 and CDR2 sequences are KGHSH and LQKENI. The V segment lost 3 bases and the J segment 0 bases; nucleotides outside the gene matches: 2. Here the CDR3 reads CASSPDRGATNEKLFF. The CDR3 DNA reads TGTGCCAGCTCACCGGACAGGGGAGCAACTAATGAAAAACTGTTTTTT.

The V call is TRBV29-1, the J call TRBJ2-1, with 10 bases fitting TRBD2. This CDR3 spans 16 amino acids. Germline V gene lookup returns CDR1 SQVTM and CDR2 ANQGSEA. V trimming: 6 bases; J trimming: 9 bases; junction bases outside the gene matches: 17. CDR3 in amino acids: CSVTLLAGAFKIEQFF. CDR3 coding DNA: TGCAGCGTAACGCTCCTAGCGGGAGCCTTTAAGATTGAGCAGTTCTTC.

The chain recombines TRBV2 with TRBJ1-1; TRBD1 aligns across 8 bases. V lost 6 bases, J lost 5 bases, and 8 bases stayed unmatched. The germline CDR1 and CDR2 sequences are SNHLY and FYNNEI. This CDR3 spans 14 amino acids. The CDR3 region is CASRDRVLRTEAFF. DNA of the CDR3: TGTGCCAGCAGGGACAGGGTTTTGAGGACTGAAGCTTTCTTT.

The gene calls are TRBV4-1 and TRBJ2-7; 9 bases are a match to TRBD1. The length of the CDR3 is 15 residues. Germline CDR1 and CDR2: MGHRA and YSYEKL. V was pared by 3 bases and J by 2 bases, with 5 bases of the junction left unmatched. CDR3 amino acids: CASSQTQGAAYEQYV. CDR3 sequence (DNA): TGCGCCAGCAGCCAGACACAGGGGGCTGCCTACGAGCAGTACGTC.

This chain links TRBV2 with TRBJ1-1; D is unresolved. Germline V gives CDR1 SNHLY, CDR2 FYNNEI. This CDR3 has 16 residues. V lost 2 bases to trimming and J lost 0 bases, with 13 bases between them. The CDR3 is CASSELGVRLNTEAFF. CDR3 in DNA: TGTGCCAGCAGTGAACTGGGAGTGAGATTGAACACTGAAGCTTTCTTT.

This clone was recorded a few times. V gene TRBV2 combines with J gene TRBJ2-5, with 12 bases aligning to TRBD1. CDR1 SNHLY and CDR2 FYNNEI come from the germline V gene. CDR3 length: 16 residues. The trim removed 11 bases at V and 1 base at J, leaving 11 bases unmatched. CDR3: CAGNKPGQGAQETQYF. The DNA for the CDR3 is TGTGCCGGCAATAAGCCGGGACAGGGGGCCCAAGAGACCCAGTACTTC.

V is TRBV7-2 and J is TRBJ2-2; the D gene is possibly TRBD1 (5 bases). V shed 7 bases and J shed 7 bases, with 16 bases lying between them. This CDR3 comprises 14 residues. The germline V gene has CDR1 SGHTA and CDR2 FQGNSA. CDR3 coding DNA: TGTGCCAGCATGGCAGGGTGGTTCCGCGGGGAGCTGTTTTTT. Translation: CASMAGWFRGELFF.

The chain joins TRBV6-1 to TRBJ1-2, with D tentatively TRBD1 (5 bases). Looked up from germline, CDR1 is MNHNS and CDR2 is SASEGT. The CDR3 totals 14 residues. Trimming cost V 0 bases and J 5 bases, with 10 bases left between them. The CDR3 DNA reads as TGTGCCAGCAGTGAAGCTGGGGGAGGGTATGGCTACACCTTC. Translation: CASSEAGGGYGYTF.

The chain carries TRBV5-6 and TRBJ1-5; 9 bases align to TRBD1. The V gene end was trimmed by 4 bases and the J gene end by 6 bases; junction bases not matched to a gene: 5. The CDR3 consists of 14 residues. CDR1 is SGHDT, CDR2 YYEEEE, per germline. CDR3 DNA sequence: TGTGCCAGCAGCGAGGACAGGGGTCTTCAGCCCCAGCATTTT. Translation gives CASSEDRGLQPQHF. The complete variable domain, with remaining parts taken from reference TRBV5-6 and TRBJ1-5, reads DAGVTQSPTHLIKTRGQQVTLRCSPKSGHDTVSWYQQALGQGPQFIFQYYEEEERQRGNFPDRFSGHQFPNYSSELNVNALLLGDSALYLCASSEDRGLQPQHFGDGTRLSIL.

The chain employs TRBV28 and TRBJ1-5; D unresolved. The CDR3 totals 15 residues. Germline loops: CDR1 MDHEN, CDR2 SYDVKM. V lost 3 bases to trimming and J lost 0 bases, with 9 bases between them. The CDR3 nucleotides are TGTGCCAGCAGTTTCGGCAGGTCTAGCAATCAGCCCCAGCATTTT. This translates into CASSFGRSSNQPQHF.

V gene TRBV11-2 combines with J gene TRBJ2-1; a possible D gene is TRBD2 (7 bases). V was cut by 3 bases and J by 6 bases, with 15 bases left in between. The CDR3 totals 15 residues. Germline values: CDR1 SGHAT, CDR2 FQNNGV. CDR3 in amino acids: CASSFGQGGGNEQFF. The CDR3 coding sequence is TGTGCCAGCAGCTTCGGGCAGGGAGGGGGCAATGAGCAGTTCTTC.

This clone was observed a few times. The V and J genes are TRBV19 and TRBJ1-4; perhaps TRBD1 as D (5 bases). V was trimmed by 2 bases and J by 5 bases, leaving 6 bases between them. The CDR3 totals 13 residues. Germline V gene lookup returns CDR1 LNHDA and CDR2 SQIVND (reference sequence). CDR3 sequence: CASSIRGNEKLFF. The CDR3 bases are TGTGCCAGTAGTATAAGGGGAAATGAAAAACTGTTTTTT.

This clone was counted a few times. The chain links TRBV5-1 to TRBJ2-1, with 10 bases lining up with TRBD2. Germline values: CDR1 SGHRS, CDR2 YFSETQ. This CDR3 spans 15 amino acids. The J segment lost 7 bases and the V segment lost 1 base, leaving 5 bases of the junction unmatched. DNA of the CDR3: TGCGCCAGCAGCTTGAGTCTAGCGGGAGCTAATGAGCAGTTCTTC. Translated, it gives CASSLSLAGANEQFF.

The chain carries TRBV19 and TRBJ2-7; perhaps TRBD2 as D (6 bases). CDR1 LNHDA and CDR2 SQIVND come from the germline V gene (reference sequence). The CDR3 spans 14 residues. The V gene lost 5 bases and the J gene lost 5 bases, with 16 bases spanning the gap. The CDR3 is CASSATTSRNEQYF. CDR3 sequence (DNA): TGTGCCAGTAGTGCTACGACTAGTCGAAACGAGCAGTACTTC. The full variable domain, rest sourced from reference TRBV19 and TRBJ2-7, is DGGITQSPKYLFRKEGQNVTLSCEQNLNHDAMYWYRQDPGQGLRLIYYSQIVNDFQKGDIAEGYSVSREKKESFPLTVTSAQKNPTAFYLCASSATTSRNEQYFGPGTRLTVT.